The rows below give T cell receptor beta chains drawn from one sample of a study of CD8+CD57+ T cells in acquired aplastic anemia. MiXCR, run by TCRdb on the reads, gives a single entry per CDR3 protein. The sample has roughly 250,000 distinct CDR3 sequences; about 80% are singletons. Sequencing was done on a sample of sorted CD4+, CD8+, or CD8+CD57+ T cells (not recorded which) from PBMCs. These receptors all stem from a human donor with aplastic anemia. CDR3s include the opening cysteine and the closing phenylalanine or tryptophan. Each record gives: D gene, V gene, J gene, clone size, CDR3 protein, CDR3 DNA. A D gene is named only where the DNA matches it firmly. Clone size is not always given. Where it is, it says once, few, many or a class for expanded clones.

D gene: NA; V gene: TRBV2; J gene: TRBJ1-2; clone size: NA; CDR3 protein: CASGDGGAGAHNF; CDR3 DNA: TGCGCCAGCGGGGACGGGGGCGCAGGTGCGCACAACTTC
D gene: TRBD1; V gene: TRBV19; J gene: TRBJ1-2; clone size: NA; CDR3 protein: CASSWTGGASYDHFF; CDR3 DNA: TGTGCCAGTAGTTGGACAGGGGGCGCCTCCTATGACCACTTCTTC
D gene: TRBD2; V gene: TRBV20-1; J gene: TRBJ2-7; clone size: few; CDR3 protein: CSARDPSGVEQYF; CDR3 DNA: TGCAGTGCTAGAGACCCTAGCGGGGTTGAGCAGTACTTC
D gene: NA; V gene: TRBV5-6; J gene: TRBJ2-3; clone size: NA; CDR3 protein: CASSPAAGPDTQYF; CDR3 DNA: TGTGCCAGCAGCCCAGCGGCGGGTCCCGATACGCAGTATTTT
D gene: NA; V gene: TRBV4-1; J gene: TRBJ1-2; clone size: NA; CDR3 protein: CASSEGEGYTF; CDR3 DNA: TGCGCCAGCAGCGAAGGGGAGGGCTACACCTTC
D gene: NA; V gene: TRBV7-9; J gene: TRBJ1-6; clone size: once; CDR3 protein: CASSFQRSGGNYDLHF; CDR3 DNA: TGTGCCAGCAGCTTTCAAAGAAGCGGGGGGAATTATGACCTCCACTTT
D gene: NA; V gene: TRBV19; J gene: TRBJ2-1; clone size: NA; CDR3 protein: CASSLAQGSNDAQFF; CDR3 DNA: TGTGCCAGCAGCTTAGCGCAGGGGTCAAACGATGCGCAGTTCTTC
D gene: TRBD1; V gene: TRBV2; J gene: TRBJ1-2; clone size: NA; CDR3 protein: CASSDGDRGLDYGYTF; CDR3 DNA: TGTGCCAGCAGTGATGGGGACAGGGGCTTGGACTATGGCTACACCTTC
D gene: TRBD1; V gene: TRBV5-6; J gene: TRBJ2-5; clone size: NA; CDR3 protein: CASSMGDSQETQYF; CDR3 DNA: TGTGCCAGCAGCATGGGGGACAGCCAAGAGACCCAGTACTTC
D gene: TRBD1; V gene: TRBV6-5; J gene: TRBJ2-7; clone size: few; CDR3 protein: CASSGQGMGGEQYF; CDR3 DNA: TGTGCCAGCAGTGGACAGGGGATGGGTGGCGAGCAGTACTTC
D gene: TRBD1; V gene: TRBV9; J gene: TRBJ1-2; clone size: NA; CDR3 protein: CASSVGTDGHVYGYTF; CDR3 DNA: TGTGCCAGCAGCGTGGGGACAGACGGGCACGTTTATGGCTACACCTTC
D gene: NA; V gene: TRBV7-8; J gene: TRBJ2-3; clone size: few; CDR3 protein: CATSLAGSPETQYF; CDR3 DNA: TGTGCCACCAGCTTGGCGGGAAGTCCCGAGACCCAGTATTTT